This T cell receptor beta chain was captured by sequencing in a study of shared clonotypes between healthy human individuals (dated by TCRdb to about 2020). The study in broad terms: The cohort included a few men and two women between 18 and 49 years of age. To increase sequencing depth and limit assay-specific biases, TCR repertoire library preparation and sequencing were carried out by different laboratories using diverse techniques. Leukapheresis yielded between about 0.94 and 8.9 billion PBMCs per donor. For each donor, CD4 naive and CD4 memory were each run on three plates, CD8 naive on two plates, and CD8 memory on one plate. The study deeply sequenced blood TCR repertoires of about 5 healthy adults to estimate repertoire size and the extent of clonotype sharing between individuals.

CDR1 and CDR2, looked up from the germline V gene, are SGHNT and YENEEA. The cysteine opens and the phenylalanine closes a CDR3 of 13 amino acids. This entry keeps only the CDR3 DNA: 39 bases, framed from base 1. V lost 5 bases and J lost 5 bases; the stretch between them is 12 bases long. Results and caveats for the whole study, not just this receptor: Compared with non-shared clonotypes, the clonotypes found in all four sorted-subset donors had higher generation probabilities. Sampling was limited to blood, and TCR repertoires in tissue likely differ from TCR repertoires in blood. Incomplete sequencing was indicated by rarefaction of sorted-subset datasets, despite the large sequencing depth. Across four donors, approximately 5% of naive CD4, 3.5% of naive CD8, 2.3% of memory CD4, and under 0.45% of memory CD8 clonotypes were shared. Pairwise subsampling led to the expectation that sequencing depth would affect the degree of clonotype sharing among donors. Naive subsets generally had larger estimated clonotype richness than memory subsets did. The genetic and exposure-history diversity represented was limited by the small number of donors.

A word on this clone: What this receptor recognizes is not known. Base qualities are not provided; no much larger clone lies one nucleotide away.

Using the deep immunoSEQ assay, TCR CDR3 regions were amplified from genomic DNA by multiplex PCR. Extracted genomic DNA from each cell subset was distributed evenly across all wells of several immunoSEQ 96-well plates, and each plate was treated as a replicate. For sorted subsets, roughly 200 ng of genomic DNA, equivalent to some 30,000 T cell genomes, went into each replicate PCR. The purified libraries were quantified using a Qubit 3.0 fluorometer, sized with a Bioanalyzer 2100, and then quantified again using the KAPA Library Quantification kit. Each immunoSEQ 96-well plate was sequenced on its own single-read 150-cycle Illumina NextSeq 550 flow cell. Turning to the authors' computational methods: Because the immunoSEQ output held only junctional sequences and lacked quality scores, the filtering could not match the filtering applied to full-length reads. Sequences were annotated with PyIR, a Python wrapper for IgBLAST v1.9, using IMGT germline references to assign V/J genes and CDR3. Reads with weak V/J assignments (E-value above 1e-6), missing CDR3, stop codons, out-of-frame junctions, or ambiguous translated residues were removed. V3J clonotypes were defined as sequences sharing the same inferred V gene, J gene, and CDR3 amino acid sequence. To compute the percentage overlap between repertoires, the number of shared unique clonotypes was divided by the size of the smaller repertoire. RTK rarefaction, the Chao1 estimator, and Recon v2.1 estimates of unobserved clonotypes were used to assess repertoire richness. Generation probabilities for all TCRbeta clonotypes obtained by the gDNA method from a handful of donors were computed using OLGA. In TCRdb, the immuneACCESS table is reduced to in-frame sequences with V and J assigned. These tables do not hold every clone; where another copy was compared, an unresolved V gene accounts for under half, and the others remain unexplained. That table supplies the V and J calls and clone size; D and trimming were determined from the DNA. The sample contains about 1.5 million clones, 95% to 99% of them found a single time. Less than 0.55% of the sample goes to the ten largest clones.

The donors were healthy, HIV-negative adults who had no recently reported acute infections or vaccinations. All donors were Caucasian adults living in Nashville, Tennessee, USA. CD4+ T cells were enriched by magnetic negative selection, after which naive cells were positively selected on CD45RA and the negative fraction was taken as the memory subset. After blood collection by leukapheresis, PBMCs were isolated using Ficoll-Histopaque density gradient centrifugation and then cryopreserved in the vapor phase of liquid nitrogen. Analytical flow cytometry was used to check the purity and quantity of each magnetically sorted T cell population. Genomic DNA was isolated from each sorted fraction and quantified by UV absorbance on a Nanodrop 2000c.

Material for sequencing was naive CD4+ T cells sorted from blood. According to the study, the label for this sample's cell subset or site signals: CD45RA+ positively selected. The receptor was isolated from a man aged 25 to 40 in good health. The rearranged segments are TRBV11-3 and TRBJ1-1; no confident D gene assignment can be made. The DNA sequence is as follows: TGTGCCAGCAGCCTCTCCAGGTGGACTGAAGCTTTCTTT. Its protein reads: CASSLSRWTEAFF. This CDR3, with the reference TRBV11-3 and TRBJ1-1 proteins standing in past its ends, gives the full variable domain EAGVVQSPRYKIIEKKQPVAFWCNPISGHNTLYWYLQNLGQGPELLIRYENEEAVDDSQLPKDRFSAERLKGVDSTLKIQPAELGDSAVYLCASSLSRWTEAFFGQGTRLTVV.